The next 3 T cell receptor beta chains were all read from a single sample in a study of cytotoxic CD8 clonotypes in ibrutinib-treated CLL. Libraries were prepared by immunoSEQ multiplex PCR; TCRdb keeps only in-frame clonotypes and omits some of them. Found here are 250,000 to 350,000 clones, roughly 76% of them singletons; the top ten hold about 5%. The sequencing here drew on PBMCs, taken at disease progression, from a patient treated with ibrutinib. Every receptor here comes from a human donor with chronic lymphocytic leukemia.

This clone was counted only a few times. The chain couples TRBV18 to TRBJ2-2; TRBD1 matches at 8 bases. Germline CDR1 reads KGHSH; CDR2 reads LQKENI. The V gene end was trimmed by 2 bases and the J gene end by 1 base; junction bases not matched to a gene: 3. The CDR3 has 16 amino acids. CDR3 bases: TGTGCCAGCTCACCAAGGGACAGGATGAACACCGGGGAGCTGTTTTTT. Encoded protein: CASSPRDRMNTGELFF.

Only one count was recorded for this clone. This chain uses TRBV18 with TRBJ2-1, with D possibly matching TRBD1 (6 bases). With 2 bases removed from V and 4 bases from J, the gap between germline ends came to 15 bases. The CDR3 runs 16 residues. The germline V gene encodes CDR1 KGHSH and CDR2 LQKENI. The CDR3 nucleotides read TGTGCCAGCTCACCAGGGGGCAGCATTGCTTACAATGAGCAGTTCTTC. Translating it yields CASSPGGSIAYNEQFF.

This rearrangement joins TRBV4-1 to TRBJ1-6; D unresolved. Germline-derived CDR1 and CDR2 are MGHRA and YSYEKL. The V gene lost 0 bases and the J gene lost 3 bases, with 15 bases spanning the gap. CDR3 length: 18 residues. In DNA, the CDR3 is TGCGCCAGCAGCCAAGATTCCGGGGATCTGATCTATAATTCACCCCTCCACTTT. Translation gives CASSQDSGDLIYNSPLHF.